This T cell receptor beta chain was documented in a study of T-cell memory formation after mild COVID-19. Deletions cut 3 bases from V and 0 bases from J, with 13 bases between. The CDR3 is 15 residues long. CDR1 is DFQATT and CDR2 is SNEGSKA in the germline V gene (reference sequence). From the 5' RACE reads, TCRdb called clonotypes with MiXCR, one entry per CDR3 protein. The sample lists roughly 43,000 distinct CDR3 sequences, 7.5% to 10% seen once, with 12% in the top ten. This clonotype has a count of ten or more. Sample: PBMCs or a T cell subset sorted from them (not recorded which). The receptor was isolated from an adult woman who had mild COVID-19 (a few samples of this study predate the infection). Cell type and time point are not known. V usage is TRBV20-1 and J usage is TRBJ2-3; a weak D match, TRBD1 (5 bases). The CDR3 sequence: CSASNPRGSTDTQYF. The CDR3 region has the DNA TGCAGTGCTAGCAATCCTAGGGGTAGCACAGATACGCAGTATTTT.